This T cell receptor (beta chain) was sequenced for a study of blood T cell repertoires in COVID-19. Study summary: Samples representing acute and convalescent COVID-19 were sourced from the United States, Italy and Spain. The analysed material was cDNA or gDNA that came from T cells, B-cell-depleted T cells, or PBMCs.

The protocol was immunoSEQ multiplex PCR, while the TCRdb copy is restricted to in-frame clones and leaves out a portion. Seen here are 200,000 to 250,000 clones, more than 75% observed once, and the top ten hold approximately 3%. This receptor was obtained from a woman aged 25 to 39 who had recovered from COVID-19. Input material: peripheral blood.

Here the CDR3 reads CAWSVQGLNSPLHF. In nucleotides, the CDR3 is TGTGCCTGGAGTGTACAGGGCCTTAATTCACCCCTCCACTTT. The V and J genes are TRBV30 and TRBJ1-6; maybe TRBD1 (6 bases). CDR1 GTSNPN and CDR2 SVGIG come from the germline V gene (reference sequence). The CDR3 spans 14 residues. The ends were cut back, 0 bases at V and 6 bases at J, with 9 bases in the middle.